This T cell receptor (beta chain) was identified in a study of shared clonotypes between healthy human individuals. Study details: Each donor contributed plates that comprised three CD4 naive, three CD4 memory, two CD8 naive and one CD8 memory.

CD45RO negativity and positive selection for CCR7 defined naive CD8 cells, a population that excluded terminally differentiated effector memory CD45RA+ cells. The germline V gene encodes CDR1 SGHAT and CDR2 FQNNGV. The V gene lost 1 base and the J gene lost 3 bases, with 16 bases spanning the gap. This CDR3 spans 16 amino acids. This clone appeared a single time. As yet, its antigen is unknown. Study observations and caveats: At large depth, rarefaction still showed sorted-subset sequencing to be incomplete.

Assay used: immunoSEQ multiplex PCR; TCRdb lists only in-frame clones, some missing. The table has around 600,000 clones, around 96% seen once; the top ten hold over 0.1%. This TCR derives from a woman aged 30 to 39 in good health. The rearrangement joins TRBV11-2 to TRBJ2-7; the D is unclear. Input material: naive CD8+ T cells sorted from blood. The CDR3 coding sequence is TGTGCCAGCAGCTTAGTAGGGCTTCTCACGGGCTACGAGCAGTACTTC. Its protein product is CASSLVGLLTGYEQYF.